This is a list of T cell receptor beta chains from one sample in a study of blood T cell repertoires in COVID-19. The table came from immunoSEQ multiplex PCR; TCRdb's copy has only in-frame clones and leaves some out. Of about 250,000 clones in the sample, around four fifths were seen once. What was sequenced was peripheral blood. The receptors were sampled from a woman between 40 and 50 years old with active or convalescent COVID-19. The CDR3 runs from the conserved cysteine through the conserved F or W. A D gene is named only where the DNA matches it firmly. Not all rows give a size; the values are once, few, many and, for expanded clones, a class.

D gene	V gene	J gene	clone size	CDR3 length	CDR3 protein	CDR3 DNA
TRBD2	TRBV14	TRBJ2-3	NA	16	CASSQGLAGEARTQYF	TGTGCCAGCAGCCAAGGACTAGCGGGGGAGGCACGGACGCAGTATTTT
TRBD1	TRBV11-2	TRBJ1-6	NA	15	CASSRRQGTNSPLHF	TGTGCCAGCAGCCGTAGACAGGGAACGAATTCACCCCTCCACTTT
TRBD2	TRBV7-2	TRBJ2-7	NA	15	CASARGRGGAYEQYF	TGTGCCAGCGCGCGGGGGCGCGGGGGGGCCTACGAGCAGTACTTC
NA	TRBV30	TRBJ1-1	few	11	CAWADFTEAFF	TGTGCCTGGGCAGATTTCACTGAAGCTTTCTTT
TRBD1	TRBV19	TRBJ1-5	NA	18	CASSIGTGGAYSNQPQHF	TGTGCCAGTAGTATAGGGACAGGGGGCGCATATAGCAATCAGCCCCAGCATTTT
NA	TRBV12-3/TRBV12-4	TRBJ2-3	once	13	CASIKILGDTQYF	TGTGCCAGCATAAAAATCCTAGGAGATACGCAGTATTTT
NA	TRBV7-9	TRBJ1-1	NA	14	CASSFPGRGTEAFF	TGTGCCAGCAGCTTCCCAGGGCGGGGGACTGAAGCTTTCTTT
TRBD1	TRBV2	TRBJ1-2	NA	16	CASSEKKAGGDYGYTF	TGTGCCAGCAGTGAAAAAAAGGCAGGGGGCGACTATGGCTACACCTTC
NA	TRBV28	TRBJ1-1	NA	14	CASSLQGSSTEAFF	TGTGCCAGCAGCTTACAGGGATCTTCCACTGAAGCTTTCTTT
NA	TRBV12-3/TRBV12-4	TRBJ1-1	once	12	CASRYRNTEAFF	TGTGCCAGCAGATACAGGAACACTGAAGCTTTCTTT
NA	TRBV7-2	TRBJ1-5	NA	15	CASSLVRGSNQPQHF	TGTGCCAGCAGCTTAGTCAGGGGTAGCAATCAGCCCCAGCATTTT
NA	TRBV3-1/TRBV3-2	TRBJ1-2	NA	15	CASSPGGALNYGYTF	TGTGCCAGCAGCCCTGGGGGGGCGCTTAACTATGGCTACACCTTC
TRBD2	TRBV5-4	TRBJ2-3	NA	17	CASSLPSAGVSTDTQYF	TGTGCCAGCAGCTTGCCGTCGGCGGGGGTTAGCACAGATACGCAGTATTTT
NA	TRBV7-2	TRBJ1-1	NA	14	CASSPRRHRSEAFF	TGTGCCAGCAGCCCTCGCCGCCATCGGTCCGAAGCTTTCTTT
NA	TRBV5-1	TRBJ2-3	NA	13	CASSLEGLDTQYF	TGCGCCAGCAGCTTGGAGGGGTTAGATACGCAGTATTTT
TRBD1	TRBV5-1	TRBJ2-7	NA	15	CASSSQPGTGGEQYF	TGCGCCAGCAGCTCCCAACCGGGGACAGGGGGTGAGCAGTACTTC
NA	TRBV15	TRBJ1-2	NA	14	CATSPPLLSPGYTF	TGTGCCACCAGCCCCCCTCTCCTGAGCCCCGGCTACACCTTC
NA	TRBV2	TRBJ1-2	NA	11	CASGEGDGYTF	TGTGCCAGCGGGGAGGGCGATGGCTACACCTTC
NA	TRBV5-1	TRBJ1-2	NA	13	CASSSGLNYGYTF	TGCGCCAGCAGCTCGGGACTGAACTATGGCTACACCTTC
TRBD2	TRBV6-5	TRBJ2-1	NA	15	CASSYGTSYEGEQFF	TGTGCCAGCAGTTACGGGACTAGCTATGAGGGCGAGCAGTTCTTC